The text below deals with one TCR beta chain. No antigen is known for it. It has no much larger one-base neighbor in the sample; base qualities were not kept. Trimming removed 4 bases from V and 1 base from J; the gene matches leave 5 bases unexplained. The CDR3 numbers 15 residues from cysteine through phenylalanine. The read is trimmed to its CDR3 DNA, 45 bases read in frame from base 1. CDR1 SGHTA and CDR2 FQGNSA were looked up in the germline V gene. These data come from a study of T cell changes during pregnancy in multiple sclerosis (dated by TCRdb to between 2018 and 2020). Regarding the complete study: In women with multiple sclerosis, the researchers looked at how the T cell repertoire shifted as pregnancy progressed.

Receptor libraries were prepared by the immunoSEQ multiplex PCR assay. TCRdb retrieved this table from immuneACCESS and kept in-frame rearrangements only. Not all clones are present; in checked studies, unresolved V genes account for under half, and no reason is known for the remainder. In this sample the table shows 45,000 or so clones, 75% to 95% of which occur a single time. The top ten hold 2.9% of the sample. The TCR was taken from a female donor with multiple sclerosis, enrolled in a pregnancy study. The rearranged segments are TRBV7-2 and TRBJ2-7; 9 of the junction bases match TRBD1. Sequencing was performed on CD8+ T cells from peripheral blood mononuclear cells, taken in the second trimester of pregnancy. The CDR3 protein: CASSSLGTGSYEQYF. The nucleotides are TGTGCCAGCAGCTCTTTGGGGACAGGGTCCTACGAGCAGTACTTC.